The present entry profiles one TCR beta chain with its context. Its antigen is undetermined. This CDR3 is built from 15 residues. Germline CDR1 reads GTSNPN; CDR2 reads SVGIG (reference sequence). V gave up 0 bases and J gave up 8 bases; unmatched junction bases: 10. The data belong to a study of OX40 agonist ivuxolimab in advanced cancers. Across the whole study: Age averaged around 54 years (range 23 to 79), and more than 80% were male. The eligibility criteria allowed prior anti-PD-1, anti-PD-L1 or anti-CTLA-4 therapy, and around 40% had some. Study conclusions and caveats: Those patients achieving a partial response at 0.1-3.0 mg/kg showed among the lowest clonal expansion. Dosing at 0.1 to 3.0 mg/kg was accompanied by clonal expansion of CD4+ and CD8+ blood T cells by week 6.

The data were produced by immunoSEQ multiplex PCR, yet TCRdb's version contains in-frame clones alone and is incomplete. Counted here are more than 65,000 clones, 80% to 90% occurring once; the ten biggest clones make up around 5%. The source material was CD4+ or CD8+ T cells sorted from blood, sampled in a trial of the OX40 agonist ivuxolimab. The rearrangement uses TRBV30 and TRBJ2-1, with TRBD2 identical over 7 bases. The sequence derives from an adult with an advanced solid tumor such as melanoma, head and neck, liver or kidney cancer. This chain's CDR3 is CAWSVGGRLADEQFF. CDR3 in DNA: TGTGCCTGGAGTGTCGGCGGGAGACTGGCGGATGAGCAGTTCTTC. Full variable domain (missing parts from reference TRBV30 and TRBJ2-1): SQTIHQWPATLVQPVGSPLSLECTVEGTSNPNLYWYRQAAGRGLQLLFYSVGIGQISSEVPQNLSASRPQDRQFILSSKKLLLSDSGFYLCAWSVGGRLADEQFFGPGTRLTVL.